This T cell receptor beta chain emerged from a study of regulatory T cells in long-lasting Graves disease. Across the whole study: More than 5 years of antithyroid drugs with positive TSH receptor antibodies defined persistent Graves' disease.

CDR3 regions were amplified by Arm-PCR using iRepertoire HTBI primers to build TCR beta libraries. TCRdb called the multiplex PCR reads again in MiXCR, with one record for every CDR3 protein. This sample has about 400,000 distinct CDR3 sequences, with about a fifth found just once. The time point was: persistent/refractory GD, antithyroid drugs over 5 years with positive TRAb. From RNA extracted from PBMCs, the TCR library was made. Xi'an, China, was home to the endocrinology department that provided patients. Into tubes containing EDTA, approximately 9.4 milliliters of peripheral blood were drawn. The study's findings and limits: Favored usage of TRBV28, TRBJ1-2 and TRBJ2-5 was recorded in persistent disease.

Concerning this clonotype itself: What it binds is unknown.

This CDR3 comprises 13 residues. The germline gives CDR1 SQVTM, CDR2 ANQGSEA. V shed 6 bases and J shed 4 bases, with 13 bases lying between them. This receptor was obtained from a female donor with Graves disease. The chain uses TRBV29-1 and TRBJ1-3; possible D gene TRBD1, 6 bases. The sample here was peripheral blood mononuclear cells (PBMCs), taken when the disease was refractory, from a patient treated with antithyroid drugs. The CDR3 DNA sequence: TGCAGCGTCGAGACAGGAGAAGGAAACACCATATATTTT. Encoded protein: CSVETGEGNTIYF.